The 7 T cell receptor beta chains reported below all come from one sample, sequenced in a study of T cell clusters in autoimmune cytopenias. TRB rearrangements were amplified by touch-down multiplex PCR with mixed TRB-A/B primers. TCRdb reprocessed the multiplex PCR reads, keeping one entry per CDR3 protein, no DNA. The sample holds 6,500 to 8,500 distinct CDR3 sequences. TRB amplification used roughly 250 ng of peripheral blood genomic DNA. The sequenced sample was peripheral blood. The receptors shown here come from a human donor with an autoimmune cytopenia or autoimmune hepatitis (not recorded which).

This rearrangement joins TRBV6-2 or TRBV6-3 to TRBJ1-6. The CDR3 is 14 amino acids. Germline CDR1 reads MNHEY; CDR2 reads SVGEGT. The CDR3 spells CASSYGFYNSPLHF.

By frequency, this clonotype registers medium-sized (0.01 to 0.1%). V gene TRBV6-1 combines with J gene TRBJ2-5; TCRdb's D call, TRBD2, is unchecked because there is no DNA. This CDR3 spans 15 amino acids. Germline V gene sequence: CDR1 MNHNS, CDR2 SASEGT. CDR3 protein: CASSELRATIQTQYF.

The chain is built from TRBV15 and TRBJ1-2. The CDR3 is made up of 13 amino acids. CDR1 and CDR2 from the germline V gene are LNHNV and YYDKDF (reference sequence). The CDR3 sequence: CATGREVGYGYTF.

The J gene is TRBJ2-7, the V gene TRBV29-1; there is no DNA to check the TCRdb D call of TRBD1. The V gene's germline CDR1 is SQVTM and CDR2 ANQGSEA. This CDR3 comprises 12 residues. Here the CDR3 reads CSVGTGKNEQYF.

In terms of frequency, this clonotype is medium-sized (0.01 to 0.1%). The V and J genes are TRBV18 and TRBJ2-3; the D call from TCRdb, TRBD2, cannot be confirmed without DNA. CDR3 size: 15 residues. Germline assignment: CDR1 KGHSH and CDR2 LQKENI. CDR3 residues: CASSQRSGYTDTQYF.

This clonotype is deemed medium-sized (0.01 to 0.1%) by its frequency. This chain connects TRBV18 to TRBJ1-3. Germline assignment: CDR1 KGHSH and CDR2 LQKENI. This CDR3 spans 14 amino acids. CDR3 residues: CASSPRSSGNTIYF.

V is TRBV12-3 or TRBV12-4 and J is TRBJ1-2; TCRdb picks TRBD1, but there is no DNA to check that call. The CDR3 totals 15 residues. The CDR3 loop is CASRRIRGANYGYTF.